This record covers a single T cell receptor beta chain. This CDR3 has 15 residues. V shed 6 bases and J shed 0 bases, with 14 bases lying between them. Germline V gene lookup returns CDR1 LGHNT and CDR2 FRNRAP. It was healthy bone marrow donors who served as donors. The sample is drawn from a study of cytomegalovirus exposure and HLA in healthy donors. Both 60 Vbeta primers and 13 Jbeta primers went into the PCR. TCRdb's copy holds only in-frame clones and misses some; the assay was immunoSEQ multiplex PCR. Of around 150,000 clones listed, roughly 80% are singletons. V and J are TRBV12-5 and TRBJ1-1; no reliable D call. The sequencing sample was made of PBMCs. This sequence was found in a man in his forties in good health and CMV-seronegative. DNA of the CDR3: TGTGCTAGTGGCCAGAACATGTACATGAACACTGAAGCTTTCTTT. Amino acids: CASGQNMYMNTEAFF.